The next 24 T cell receptor beta chains were all read from a single sample in a study of blood T cell repertoires in COVID-19. Assay used: immunoSEQ multiplex PCR; TCRdb lists only in-frame clones, some missing. The data hold 200,000 to 300,000 clones, with nearly 95% observed a single time. Source material: peripheral blood. The receptors stem from a man aged 25-45 years with COVID-19, enrolled during active disease.

The CDR3 loop reads CASSLGGRHGYTF. In nucleotides, the CDR3 is TGTGCCAGCAGTTTGGGGGGGCGACATGGCTACACCTTC. This sequence joins TRBV12-3 or TRBV12-4 and TRBJ1-2, with D maybe TRBD1 (6 bases). Trimming pared 3 bases from V and 6 bases from J, leaving 11 bases between. The CDR3 totals 13 residues.

The V and J genes are TRBV14 and TRBJ2-1; 7 nucleotides align to TRBD2. Germline V lookup: CDR1 SGHDN, CDR2 FVKESK. The length of the CDR3 is 16 residues. The trim removed 0 bases at V and 2 bases at J, leaving 4 bases unmatched. CDR3 protein: CASSQEWGGTYNEQFF. The CDR3 DNA reads as TGTGCCAGCAGCCAAGAGTGGGGGGGAACCTACAATGAGCAGTTCTTC. The full variable domain, rest sourced from reference TRBV14 and TRBJ2-1, is EAGVTQFPSHSVIEKGQTVTLRCDPISGHDNLYWYRRVMGKEIKFLLHFVKESKQDESGMPNNRFLAERTGGTYSTLKVQPAELEDSGVYFCASSQEWGGTYNEQFFGPGTRLTVL.

This clone was seen once. V and J are TRBV5-5 and TRBJ2-1, with 8 bases matching TRBD2. The germline CDR1 and CDR2 sequences are SGHKS and YYEKEE (reference sequence). CDR3 length: 14 amino acids. The trim removed 2 bases at V and 4 bases at J, leaving 2 bases unmatched. For the CDR3, the DNA is TGTGCCAGCAGCTTACGCGGGGGGTACAATGAGCAGTTCTTC. As protein: CASSLRGGYNEQFF.

The CDR3 reads CASSLWGGTEAFF. The CDR3 nucleotides read TGTGCCAGCAGCTTGTGGGGGGGTACTGAAGCTTTCTTT. The chain is built from TRBV5-6 and TRBJ1-1, with D maybe TRBD1 (5 bases). Trimming cost V 1 base and J 5 bases, with 9 bases left between them. Per germline, CDR1 SGHDT and CDR2 YYEEEE. CDR3 length: 13 amino acids. Complete variable domain (other parts from reference TRBV5-6 and TRBJ1-1): DAGVTQSPTHLIKTRGQQVTLRCSPKSGHDTVSWYQQALGQGPQFIFQYYEEEERQRGNFPDRFSGHQFPNYSSELNVNALLLGDSALYLCASSLWGGTEAFFGQGTRLTVV.

J is TRBJ1-6 and V is TRBV6-1; 8 bases line up with TRBD1. V shed 2 bases, J shed 5 bases, and the junction held 2 bases outside the gene matches. This CDR3 is 15 amino acids long. Germline lookup yields CDR1 MNHNS and CDR2 SASEGT. The CDR3 spells CASSELDRDNSPLHF. The CDR3 DNA is TGTGCCAGCAGTGAATTGGACAGGGATAATTCACCCCTCCACTTT.

This chain connects TRBV12-3 or TRBV12-4 to TRBJ1-2; a possible D gene is TRBD1 (6 bases). The length of the CDR3 is 13 residues. The V gene lost 5 bases and the J gene lost 6 bases, with 13 bases spanning the gap. For the CDR3, the DNA is TGTGCCAGCAGTCATCCTACAGGGAATGGCTACACCTTC. Protein sequence: CASSHPTGNGYTF.

This chain uses TRBV5-1 with TRBJ1-2; D possibly corresponds to TRBD1 (5 bases). CDR1 is SGHRS and CDR2 is YFSETQ in the germline V gene. The CDR3 spans 14 residues. V was pared by 0 bases and J by 5 bases, with 11 bases between. For the CDR3, the DNA is TGCGCCAGCAGCTTGGACAGGACCTCTTATGGCTACACCTTC. Translation gives CASSLDRTSYGYTF.

The chain is built from TRBV7-9 and TRBJ1-6; D may be TRBD1 (6 bases). CDR1 and CDR2 (germline): SEHNR, FQNEAQ (reference sequence). The V gene lost 6 bases and the J gene lost 0 bases, with 12 bases spanning the gap. CDR3 length: 16 residues. CDR3 bases: TGTGCCAGCAGGCCGCTACAGGGCTCCTATAATTCACCCCTCCACTTT. It codes for CASRPLQGSYNSPLHF.

The chain recombines TRBV6-5 with TRBJ2-1; D is possibly TRBD1 (6 bases). With 9 bases removed from V and 7 bases from J, the gap between germline ends came to 10 bases. Looked up from germline, CDR1 is MNHEY and CDR2 is SVGAGI. This CDR3 region has 11 residues. The CDR3 reads CARGHLNEQFF. As DNA, the CDR3 is TGTGCCAGGGGACATCTAAATGAGCAGTTCTTC.

This clone occurred once. The V call is TRBV10-3, the J call TRBJ2-7; maybe TRBD2 (6 bases). The germline V and J ends were trimmed by 7 bases and 5 bases, with 18 bases remaining between them. Germline V gene sequence: CDR1 ENHRY, CDR2 SYGVKD. The CDR3 length is 14 residues. CDR3 nucleotide sequence: TGTGCCATCAATTCGGGGGTTGGGGTCCACGAGCAGTACTTC. Translating it yields CAINSGVGVHEQYF.

This chain connects TRBV5-1 to TRBJ2-3; D ambiguous. Germline assignment: CDR1 SGHRS and CDR2 YFSETQ. The CDR3 consists of 16 residues. Trimming cost V 0 bases and J 0 bases, with 11 bases left between them. The CDR3 here is CASSLESGLSTDTQYF. In DNA, the CDR3 is TGCGCCAGCAGCTTGGAGTCTGGCCTTAGCACAGATACGCAGTATTTT.

The J gene is TRBJ1-3, the V gene TRBV19; 11 positions match TRBD1. The CDR3 length is 19 residues. CDR1 and CDR2 from the germline V gene are LNHDA and SQIVND (reference sequence). V lost 6 bases, J lost 0 bases, and 13 bases stayed unmatched. DNA for the CDR3: TGTGCCAGTAGCACACCCGGACAGGGGGCTGATATCTCTGGAAACACCATATATTTT. Its protein is CASSTPGQGADISGNTIYF.

The count of this clone is one. The chain joins TRBV2 to TRBJ1-2, with TRBD1 identical over 9 bases. The CDR3 consists of 14 residues. From germline, CDR1 is SNHLY and CDR2 FYNNEI. The V gene end was trimmed by 6 bases and the J gene end by 8 bases; junction bases not matched to a gene: 10. CDR3 bases: TGTGCCAGCAGCACTATGGGGACAGGGAAAGGCTACACCTTC. Amino acid sequence: CASSTMGTGKGYTF.

The chain recombines TRBV13 with TRBJ2-3, with 9 bases lining up with TRBD2. The CDR3 loop spans 16 amino acids. Germline lookup yields CDR1 PRHDT and CDR2 FYEKMQ (reference sequence). The V segment lost 4 bases and the J segment 8 bases; nucleotides outside the gene matches: 13. The CDR3 region is CASSSHGAGGPSTQYF. The CDR3 DNA is TGTGCCAGCAGCTCCCACGGGGCGGGGGGGCCTAGTACGCAGTATTTT.

The gene calls are TRBV9 and TRBJ1-4; no firm D call. Trimming left V 4 bases short and J 0 bases short, with 10 bases between. Germline CDR1 SGDLS, CDR2 YYNGEE. The CDR3 sequence is 15 residues long. CDR3 nucleotide sequence: TGTGCCAGCAGCCCCCCGTCCGCAACTAATGAAAAACTGTTTTTT. Protein product: CASSPPSATNEKLFF.

The rearrangement uses TRBV5-1 and TRBJ1-2, with TRBD1 matching 8 bases. This CDR3 is 13 amino acids long. With V trimmed by 4 bases and J by 6 bases, 5 bases remained unmatched. Germline CDR1 and CDR2: SGHRS and YFSETQ. CDR3 amino acids: CASSGQGADGYTF. CDR3 sequence (DNA): TGCGCCAGCAGCGGGCAGGGGGCCGATGGCTACACCTTC.

The rearrangement joins TRBV3-1 (or the pseudogene TRBV3-2) to TRBJ1-3, with D perhaps matching TRBD1 (6 bases). CDR1 and CDR2 (germline): LGHDT, YNNKEL (reference sequence). V lost 3 bases, J lost 5 bases, and 14 bases lay in between. This CDR3 has 15 residues. The DNA of the CDR3 is TGTGCCAGCAGCCAGGGACATAGGAATCGAAACACCATATATTTT. Translating gives CASSQGHRNRNTIYF.

This clone was seen a single time. CDR3 nucleotides: TGCAGTGCTAGTAGGGGTCGAAACACTGAAGCTTTCTTT. Translation gives CSASRGRNTEAFF. The genes are TRBV20-1 and TRBJ1-1, with a weak D call TRBD1 (5 bases). The germline gives CDR1 DFQATT, CDR2 SNEGSKA (reference sequence). Trimming removed 3 bases from V and 2 bases from J, with 10 bases in between. CDR3 length equals 13 residues.

The rearrangement links TRBV10-2 to TRBJ2-5, with D unclear. V was shortened by 4 bases and J by 2 bases, with 8 bases between the two germline ends. The CDR3 runs to 13 residues. The germline V gene encodes CDR1 WSHSY and CDR2 SAAADI. CDR3 bases: TGCGCCAGCAGTGCCGTCGGTCAAGAGACCCAGTACTTC. Translation: CASSAVGQETQYF.

The chain links TRBV6-1 to TRBJ2-1, with TRBD2 identical over 9 bases. This CDR3 is 16 amino acids long. CDR1 is MNHNS, CDR2 SASEGT, per germline. The trim removed 4 bases at V and 1 base at J, leaving 5 bases unmatched. The CDR3 here is CASSGRRGGSYNEQFF. In DNA form, the CDR3 reads TGTGCCAGCAGTGGACGGCGGGGGGGGTCCTACAATGAGCAGTTCTTC.

The chain recombines TRBV10-3 with TRBJ2-3, with D possibly TRBD2 on 6 matching bases. This CDR3 region has 12 residues. Germline assignment: CDR1 ENHRY and CDR2 SYGVKD. Trimming took 4 bases from V and 6 from J, leaving 8 bases between them. CDR3 bases: TGTGCCATCAGTGCCCGGGGGGATACGCAGTATTTT. It specifies CAISARGDTQYF.

This clone was picked up a small number of times. The CDR3 is CASTLQGNQPQHF. CDR3 nucleotide sequence: TGTGCCAGCACCCTACAGGGGAATCAGCCCCAGCATTTT. V gene TRBV2 combines with J gene TRBJ1-5; TRBD1 matches at 7 bases. The V and J ends lost 7 bases and 4 bases, in that order; junction bases with no gene match: 4. Germline assignment: CDR1 SNHLY and CDR2 FYNNEI. The CDR3 is 13 residues long.

This chain joins TRBV18 and TRBJ1-2; 9 nucleotides match TRBD1. Losses at the gene ends were 3 bases for V and 8 bases for J; bases not matched to a gene: 10. Per the germline V gene, CDR1 is KGHSH and CDR2 is LQKENI. CDR3 size: 15 residues. DNA of the CDR3: TGTGCCAGCTCACCTGGGACAGGGTCCCGCCTCGGCTACACCTTC. It specifies CASSPGTGSRLGYTF.

The CDR3, as DNA: TGTGCCAGCAGCCCAGGACCGGGACAGAGGAACACTGAAGCTTTCTTT. Amino acids: CASSPGPGQRNTEAFF. The chain couples TRBV7-9 to TRBJ1-1; 7 nucleotides line up with TRBD1. V was clipped by 5 bases and J by 1 base; unmatched bases: 10. The CDR3 length is 16 residues. Germline V lookup: CDR1 SEHNR, CDR2 FQNEAQ (reference sequence). Full variable domain (rest looked up from reference TRBV7-9 and TRBJ1-1): DTGVSQNPRHKITKRGQNVTFRCDPISEHNRLYWYRQTLGQGPEFLTYFQNEAQLEKSRLLSDRFSAERPKGSFSTLEIQRTEQGDSAMYLCASSPGPGQRNTEAFFGQGTRLTVV.